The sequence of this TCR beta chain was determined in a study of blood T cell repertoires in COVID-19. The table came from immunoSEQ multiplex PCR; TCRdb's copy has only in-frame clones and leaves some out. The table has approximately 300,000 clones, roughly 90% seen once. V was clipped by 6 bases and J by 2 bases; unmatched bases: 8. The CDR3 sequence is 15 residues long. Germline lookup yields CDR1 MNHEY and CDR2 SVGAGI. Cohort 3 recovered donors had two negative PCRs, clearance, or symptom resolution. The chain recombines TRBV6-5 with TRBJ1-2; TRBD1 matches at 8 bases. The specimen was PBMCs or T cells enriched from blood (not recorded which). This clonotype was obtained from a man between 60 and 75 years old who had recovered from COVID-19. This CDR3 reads CASRARTGLNYGYTF. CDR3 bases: TGTGCCAGCAGAGCTCGGACAGGGCTGAACTATGGCTACACCTTC.